This T cell receptor (beta chain) was sequenced for a study of radiotherapy plus CTLA-4 blockade in lung cancer (dated by TCRdb to the late 2010s). About the full investigation: Objective responses occurred in 18% of enrolled patients, and 31% achieved disease control. Overall results and qualifications from the work: The strongest predictors of response, as reported, were early dynamic changes in blood T cell clones along with a rise in serum interferon-beta after radiation. After treatment with radiotherapy and ipilimumab, TCR clones that originated in tumors expanded in peripheral blood.

The study tested focal radiation therapy combined with CTLA-4 blockade (ipilimumab) in patients with chemo-refractory metastatic non-small-cell lung cancer. The library was obtained by the immunoSEQ multiplex PCR assay. The clones in this table, taken by TCRdb from immuneACCESS, are in-frame only. Not every clone is retained; where verified, under half of the shortfall comes from an unresolved V gene, and the cause of the rest is unknown. The sample contains roughly 66,000 clones, approximately 80% of them found a single time. Clones ranked in the top ten supply less than 5% of the sample. Reading from cysteine to phenylalanine, the CDR3 counts 12 amino acids. Here the CDR3 DNA is all that survives: 36 bases in frame from base 1. For CDR1 and CDR2, the germline V gene lists MNHNS and SASEGT. Trimming takes 7 bases from V and 7 bases from J, and the germline ends sit 11 bases apart. This clone was observed a few times. It lacks a known antigen. No base quality information exists; no much larger clone differs at one position.

Material: peripheral blood, obtained from a patient treated with radiotherapy plus ipilimumab. The receptor's source is a human donor with non-small cell lung cancer who had a partial response to radiotherapy plus ipilimumab. The V gene is TRBV6-1 and the J gene is TRBJ1-5; the D gene is not confidently resolved. In nucleotides, the sequence is TGTGCCAGCAACGAAGAGAACCAGCCCCAGCATTTT. It translates to CASNEENQPQHF.